This TCR beta chain was found in a study of lymphopenia after photon versus proton radiotherapy. Whole-study results and caveats: Relative stability marked proton patients; photon patients lost diversity and naive cells. Post-nadir diversity loss with photons came from oligoclonal expansion, particularly CD8+ Temra cells. Better survival with proton therapy was suggested as possible, not demonstrated.

TCRdb keeps only in-frame clones here, not all; method: immunoSEQ multiplex PCR. The table has some 40,000 clones, 86% seen once. On this clone: Antigen specificity is unknown.

V trimming: 0 bases; J trimming: 2 bases; junction bases outside the gene matches: 10. CDR3 length: 17 residues. CDR1 is MGHRA, CDR2 YSYEKL, per germline. The sample consisted of peripheral blood, taken from a patient treated with proton-based radiotherapy. The TCR originated in a woman aged 65 to 85 with pancreatic cancer. Some clones in this sample may be carry-over from other donors' samples. V gene TRBV4-1 combines with J gene TRBJ2-7; 7 positions agree with TRBD2. This CDR3 reads CASSQEWAGEGTYEQYF. CDR3 nucleotide sequence: TGCGCCAGCAGCCAAGAATGGGCGGGAGAGGGGACCTACGAGCAGTACTTC.